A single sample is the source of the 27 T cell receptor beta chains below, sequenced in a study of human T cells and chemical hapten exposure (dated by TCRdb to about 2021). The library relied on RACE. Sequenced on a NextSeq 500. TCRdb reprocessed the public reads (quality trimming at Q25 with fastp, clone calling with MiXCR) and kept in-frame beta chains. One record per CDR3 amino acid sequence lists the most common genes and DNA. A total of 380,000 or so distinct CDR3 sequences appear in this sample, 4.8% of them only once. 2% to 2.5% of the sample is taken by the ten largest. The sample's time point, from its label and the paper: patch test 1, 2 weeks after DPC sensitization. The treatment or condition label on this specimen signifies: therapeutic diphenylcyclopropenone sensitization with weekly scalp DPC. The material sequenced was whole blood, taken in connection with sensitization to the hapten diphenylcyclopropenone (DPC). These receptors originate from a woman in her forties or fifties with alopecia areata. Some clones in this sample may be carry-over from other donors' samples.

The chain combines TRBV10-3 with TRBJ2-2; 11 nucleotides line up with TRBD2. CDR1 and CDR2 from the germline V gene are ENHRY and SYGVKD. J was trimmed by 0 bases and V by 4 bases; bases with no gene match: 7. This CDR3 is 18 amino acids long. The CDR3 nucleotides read TGTGCCATCAGTGCGGACACTAGCGGGAGATCGAACACCGGGGAGCTGTTTTTT. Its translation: CAISADTSGRSNTGELFF.

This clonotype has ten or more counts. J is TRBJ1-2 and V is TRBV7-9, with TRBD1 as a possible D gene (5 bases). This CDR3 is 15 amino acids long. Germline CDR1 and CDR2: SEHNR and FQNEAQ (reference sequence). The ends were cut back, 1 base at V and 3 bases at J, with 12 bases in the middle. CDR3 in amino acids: CASSLVGRGYYGYTF. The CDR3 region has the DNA TGTGCCAGCAGCTTAGTAGGACGGGGCTACTATGGCTACACCTTC.

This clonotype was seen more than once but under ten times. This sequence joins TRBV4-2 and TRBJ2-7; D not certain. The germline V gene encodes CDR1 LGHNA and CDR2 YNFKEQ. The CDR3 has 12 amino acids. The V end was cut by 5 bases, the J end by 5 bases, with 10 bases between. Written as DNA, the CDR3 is TGTGCCAGCAGCTCAAGCCCCCACGAGCAGTACTTC. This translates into CASSSSPHEQYF.

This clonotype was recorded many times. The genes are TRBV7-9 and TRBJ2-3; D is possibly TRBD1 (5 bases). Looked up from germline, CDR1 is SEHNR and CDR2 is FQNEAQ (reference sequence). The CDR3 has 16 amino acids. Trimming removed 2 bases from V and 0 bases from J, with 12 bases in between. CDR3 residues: CASSLRGNPSTDTQYF. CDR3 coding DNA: TGTGCCAGCAGCTTAAGGGGAAATCCCAGCACAGATACGCAGTATTTT.

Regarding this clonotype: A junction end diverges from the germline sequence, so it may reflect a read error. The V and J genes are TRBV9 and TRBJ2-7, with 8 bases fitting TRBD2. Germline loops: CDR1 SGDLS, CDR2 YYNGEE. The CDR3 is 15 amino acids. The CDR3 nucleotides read TGTGCCAGCAGCGTAGCTGCGGGAGGCACCTACGATCAGTACTTC. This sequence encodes CASSVAAGGTYDQYF.

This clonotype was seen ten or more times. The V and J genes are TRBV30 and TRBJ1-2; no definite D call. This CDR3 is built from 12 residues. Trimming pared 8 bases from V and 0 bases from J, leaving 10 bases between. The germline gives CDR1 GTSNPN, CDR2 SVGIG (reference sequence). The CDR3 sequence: CALTGANYGYTF. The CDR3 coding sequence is TGTGCCCTAACCGGGGCTAACTATGGCTACACCTTC.

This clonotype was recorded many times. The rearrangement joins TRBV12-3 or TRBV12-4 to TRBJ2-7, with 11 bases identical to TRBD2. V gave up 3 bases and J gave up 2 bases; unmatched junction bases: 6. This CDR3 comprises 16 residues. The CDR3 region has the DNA TGTGCCAGCAGTTTCGGGACTAGCGGAGGAACCTACGAGCAGTACTTC. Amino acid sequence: CASSFGTSGGTYEQYF.

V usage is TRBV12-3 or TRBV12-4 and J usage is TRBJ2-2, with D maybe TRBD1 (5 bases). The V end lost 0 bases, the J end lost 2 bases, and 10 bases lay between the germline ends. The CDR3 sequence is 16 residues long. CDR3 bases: TGTGCCAGCAGTTTAGCGGTGACAGACAACACCGGGGAGCTGTTTTTT. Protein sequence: CASSLAVTDNTGELFF.

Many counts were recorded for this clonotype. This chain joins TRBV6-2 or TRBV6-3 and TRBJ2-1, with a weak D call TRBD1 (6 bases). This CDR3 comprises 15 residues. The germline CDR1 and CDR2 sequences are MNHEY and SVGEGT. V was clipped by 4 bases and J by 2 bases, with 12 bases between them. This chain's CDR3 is CASSSLGGPYNEQFF. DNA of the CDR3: TGTGCCAGCAGTTCGTTAGGGGGTCCCTACAATGAGCAGTTCTTC.

The CDR3 loop reads CASSRAVYEQYF. The CDR3 nucleotides read TGTGCCAGCAGCCGCGCAGTCTACGAGCAGTACTTC. The rearrangement links TRBV5-6 to TRBJ2-7; D gene uncertain. CDR1 and CDR2 from the germline V gene are SGHDT and YYEEEE. CDR3 length: 12 amino acids. Trimming took off 4 bases at V and 3 bases at J, with 8 bases between the two ends.

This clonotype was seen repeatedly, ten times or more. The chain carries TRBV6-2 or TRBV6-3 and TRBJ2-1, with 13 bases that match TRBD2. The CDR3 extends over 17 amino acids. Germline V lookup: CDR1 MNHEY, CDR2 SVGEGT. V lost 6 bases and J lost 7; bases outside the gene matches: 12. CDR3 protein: CASSRPRTSGRSNEQFF. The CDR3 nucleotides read TGTGCCAGCAGCCGGCCCAGGACTAGCGGGAGAAGTAATGAGCAGTTCTTC.

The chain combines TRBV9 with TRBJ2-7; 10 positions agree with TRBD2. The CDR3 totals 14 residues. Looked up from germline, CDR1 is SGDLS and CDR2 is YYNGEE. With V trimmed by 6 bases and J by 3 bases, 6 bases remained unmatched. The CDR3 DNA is TGTGCCAGCAACACCGGGACTAGCGACTACGAGCAGTACTTC. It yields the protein CASNTGTSDYEQYF.

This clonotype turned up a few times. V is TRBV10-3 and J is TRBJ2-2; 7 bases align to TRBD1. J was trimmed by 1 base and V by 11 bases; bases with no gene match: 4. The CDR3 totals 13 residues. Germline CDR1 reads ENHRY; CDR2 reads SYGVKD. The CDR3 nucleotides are TGTGCCGCCACAGGGGAGAACACCGGGGAGCTGTTTTTT. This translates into CAATGENTGELFF.

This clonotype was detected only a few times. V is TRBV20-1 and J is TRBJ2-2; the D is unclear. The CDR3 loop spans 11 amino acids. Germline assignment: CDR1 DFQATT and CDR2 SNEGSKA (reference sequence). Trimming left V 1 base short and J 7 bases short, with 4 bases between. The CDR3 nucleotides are TGCAGTGCTAGAGCAGACGGGGAGCTGTTTTTT. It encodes CSARADGELFF.

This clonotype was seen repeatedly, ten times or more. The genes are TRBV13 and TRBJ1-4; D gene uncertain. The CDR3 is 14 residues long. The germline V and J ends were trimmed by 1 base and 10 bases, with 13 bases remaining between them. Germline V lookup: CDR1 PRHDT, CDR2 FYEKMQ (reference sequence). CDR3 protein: CASSLASSEAKLFF. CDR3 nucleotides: TGTGCCAGCAGCTTAGCATCATCTGAGGCAAAACTGTTTTTT.

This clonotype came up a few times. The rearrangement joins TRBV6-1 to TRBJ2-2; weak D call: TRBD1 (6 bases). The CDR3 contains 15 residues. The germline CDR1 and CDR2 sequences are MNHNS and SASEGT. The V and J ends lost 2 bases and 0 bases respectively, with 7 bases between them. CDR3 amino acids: CASSERTANTGELFF. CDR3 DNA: TGTGCCAGCAGTGAAAGGACAGCGAACACCGGGGAGCTGTTTTTT.

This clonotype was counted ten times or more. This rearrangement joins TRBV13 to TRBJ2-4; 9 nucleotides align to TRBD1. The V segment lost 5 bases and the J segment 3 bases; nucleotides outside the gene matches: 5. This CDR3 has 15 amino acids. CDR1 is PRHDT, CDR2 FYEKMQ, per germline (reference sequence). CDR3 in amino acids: CASSPGQGFKNIQYF. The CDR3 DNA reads TGTGCCAGCAGCCCCGGACAGGGGTTCAAAAACATTCAGTACTTC.

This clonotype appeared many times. CDR3 sequence (DNA): TGCGCCAGCAGCCAATCGGACAGGGTAACCTACGAGCAGTACTTC. This encodes CASSQSDRVTYEQYF. The rearrangement joins TRBV4-1 to TRBJ2-7; TRBD1 aligns across 8 bases. Looked up from germline, CDR1 is MGHRA and CDR2 is YSYEKL. Germline trimming cut 2 bases from V and 2 bases from J; bases unmatched to any gene: 5. This CDR3 region has 15 residues.

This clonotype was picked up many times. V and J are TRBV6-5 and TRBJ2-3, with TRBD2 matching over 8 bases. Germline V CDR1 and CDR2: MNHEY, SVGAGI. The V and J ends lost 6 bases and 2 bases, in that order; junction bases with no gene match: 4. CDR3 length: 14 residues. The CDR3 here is CASRREGLTDTQYF. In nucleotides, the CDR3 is TGTGCCAGCAGACGGGAGGGCCTCACAGATACGCAGTATTTT.

As DNA, the CDR3 is TGCGCCAGCAGCCAAGTAGGAGTCGGGGCGGATACGCAGTATTTT. It translates to CASSQVGVGADTQYF. The rearrangement joins TRBV4-1 to TRBJ2-3; tentatively, D is TRBD1 or TRBD2 (5 bases each). In germline, CDR1 is MGHRA, CDR2 YSYEKL. The V end was cut by 1 base, the J end by 6 bases, with 14 bases between. The CDR3 has 15 amino acids.

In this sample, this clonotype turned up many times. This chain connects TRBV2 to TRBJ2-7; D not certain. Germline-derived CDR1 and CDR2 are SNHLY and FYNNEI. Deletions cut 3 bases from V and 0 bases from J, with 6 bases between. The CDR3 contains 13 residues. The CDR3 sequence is CASSEEPSYEQYF. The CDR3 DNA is TGTGCCAGCAGTGAGGAGCCCTCCTACGAGCAGTACTTC.

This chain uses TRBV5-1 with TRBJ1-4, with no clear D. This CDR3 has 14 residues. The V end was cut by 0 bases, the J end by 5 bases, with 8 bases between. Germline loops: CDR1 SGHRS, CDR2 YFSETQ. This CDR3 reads CASSLGTENEKLFF. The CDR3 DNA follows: TGCGCCAGCAGCTTGGGCACAGAAAATGAAAAACTGTTTTTT. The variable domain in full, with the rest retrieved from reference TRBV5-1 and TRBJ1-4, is KAGVTQTPRYLIKTRGQQVTLSCSPISGHRSVSWYQQTPGQGLQFLFEYFSETQRNKGNFPGRFSGRQFSNSRSEMNVSTLELGDSALYLCASSLGTENEKLFFGSGTQLSVL.

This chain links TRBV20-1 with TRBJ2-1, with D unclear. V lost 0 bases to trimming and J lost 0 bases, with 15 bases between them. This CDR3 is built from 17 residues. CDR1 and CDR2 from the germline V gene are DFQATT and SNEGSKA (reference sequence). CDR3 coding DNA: TGCAGTGCTAGAGACGAAGGTACCTGGAGCTCCTACAATGAGCAGTTCTTC. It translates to CSARDEGTWSSYNEQFF.

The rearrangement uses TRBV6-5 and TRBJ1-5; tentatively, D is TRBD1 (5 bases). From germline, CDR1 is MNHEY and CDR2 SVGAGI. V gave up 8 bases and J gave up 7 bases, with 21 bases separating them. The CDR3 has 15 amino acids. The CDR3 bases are TGTGCCAGCTCTAACACGATAAGGGGTGGGCAGCCCCAGCATTTT. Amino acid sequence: CASSNTIRGGQPQHF.

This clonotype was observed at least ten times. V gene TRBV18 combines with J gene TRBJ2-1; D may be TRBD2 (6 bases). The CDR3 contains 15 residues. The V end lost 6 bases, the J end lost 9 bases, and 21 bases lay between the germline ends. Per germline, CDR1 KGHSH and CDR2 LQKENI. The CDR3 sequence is CASSRTDGGRGEQFF. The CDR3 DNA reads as TGTGCCAGCTCCAGGACTGACGGGGGTAGGGGTGAGCAGTTCTTC. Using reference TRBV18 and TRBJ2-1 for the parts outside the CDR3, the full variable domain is NAGVMQNPRHLVRRRGQEARLRCSPMKGHSHVYWYRQLPEEGLKFMVYLQKENIIDESGMPKERFSAEFPKEGPSILRIQQVVRGDSAAYFCASSRTDGGRGEQFFGPGTRLTVL.

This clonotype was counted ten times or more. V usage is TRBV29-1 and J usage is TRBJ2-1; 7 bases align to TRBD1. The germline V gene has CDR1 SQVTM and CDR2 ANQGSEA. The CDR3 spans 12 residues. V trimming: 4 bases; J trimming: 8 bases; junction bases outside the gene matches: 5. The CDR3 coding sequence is TGCAGCGTTGGGGGCAGGGGGTATGAGCAGTTCTTC. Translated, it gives CSVGGRGYEQFF.

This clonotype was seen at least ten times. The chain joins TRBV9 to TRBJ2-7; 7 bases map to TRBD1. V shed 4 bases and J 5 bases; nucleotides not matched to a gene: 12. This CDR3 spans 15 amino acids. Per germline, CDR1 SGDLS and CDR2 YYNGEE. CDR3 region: CASSPKGTVTNEQYF. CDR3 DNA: TGTGCCAGCAGCCCTAAGGGGACAGTGACAAACGAGCAGTACTTC. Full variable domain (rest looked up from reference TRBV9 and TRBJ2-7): DSGVTQTPKHLITATGQRVTLRCSPRSGDLSVYWYQQSLDQGLQFLIQYYNGEERAKGNILERFSAQQFPDLHSELNLSSLELGDSALYFCASSPKGTVTNEQYFGPGTRLTVT.